These 20 T cell receptor beta chains originate from one sample sequenced in a study of human T cells and chemical hapten exposure (dated by TCRdb to the early 2020s). The sample's time point, from its label and the paper: patch test 1, 2 weeks after DPC sensitization. The intended sense of this specimen's treatment or condition label: therapeutic diphenylcyclopropenone sensitization with weekly scalp DPC. The library relied on RACE. The reads were generated on a NextSeq 500. The public reads were run again by TCRdb, first through fastp at Q25 and then through MiXCR, and only productive beta chains were kept. Rows with a matching CDR3 protein are joined into one entry that keeps the most common DNA and genes. This sample comprises 100,000 or so distinct CDR3 sequences, over 9.5% of them detected only once. The top ten constitute around 2.2% of the sample. The sample here was whole blood, taken in connection with sensitization to the hapten diphenylcyclopropenone (DPC). The source is a man aged 40-50 years with alopecia areata. Some clones in this sample may be carry-over from other donors' samples.

There are many counts of this clonotype. V usage is TRBV4-3 and J usage is TRBJ1-2, with 9 nucleotides matching TRBD1. CDR3 length: 15 amino acids. The germline CDR1 and CDR2 sequences are LGHNA and YSLEER. The V gene end was trimmed by 0 bases and the J gene end by 3 bases; junction bases not matched to a gene: 2. The CDR3 sequence is CASSQETGGHYGYTF. Written as DNA, the CDR3 is TGCGCCAGCAGCCAAGAAACAGGGGGCCACTATGGCTACACCTTC.

This clonotype was counted a few times. The J gene is TRBJ2-1, the V gene TRBV29-1, with D unresolved. V was cut by 6 bases and J by 5 bases, with 11 bases left in between. Germline CDR1 reads SQVTM; CDR2 reads ANQGSEA. The CDR3 sequence is 12 residues long. DNA of the CDR3: TGCAGCGTAGGCCACCCTAACAATGAGCAGTTCTTC. Translation: CSVGHPNNEQFF.

This clonotype was counted once. This may be a read error: a much more frequent sequence differs by one nucleotide. CDR3: CASSLVQEGQFF. DNA for the CDR3: TGTGCCAGCAGTTTGGTGCAGGAAGGACAGTTCTTC. The chain carries TRBV28 and TRBJ2-1; no firm D call. Germline-derived CDR1 and CDR2 are MDHEN and SYDVKM. Trimming took 3 bases from V and 13 from J, leaving 13 bases between them. CDR3 length: 12 amino acids.

This clonotype was counted only a few times. The chain is built from TRBV7-2 and TRBJ1-6; D is uncertain. CDR1 and CDR2 from the germline V gene are SGHTA and FQGNSA. The V end lost 4 bases, the J end lost 14 bases, and 12 bases lay between the germline ends. The CDR3 has 12 amino acids. The CDR3, as DNA: TGTGCCAGCAGCTCCGGATTGGTGGCCCTCCACTTT. It specifies CASSSGLVALHF.

This clonotype was found many times. The chain is built from TRBV29-1 and TRBJ1-1; D might be TRBD1 (5 bases). The CDR3 is 13 amino acids. Per the germline V gene, CDR1 is SQVTM and CDR2 is ANQGSEA. V was clipped by 0 bases and J by 11 bases, with 16 bases between them. Here the CDR3 DNA reads TGCAGCGTTGAAGATGTCTTGTCGGGGGGGGCTTTCTTT. It yields the protein CSVEDVLSGGAFF.

This clonotype was observed a few times. The chain links TRBV5-1 to TRBJ2-7; a weak D match, TRBD1 (6 bases). Trimming cost V 4 bases and J 2 bases, with 13 bases left between them. CDR1 is SGHRS and CDR2 is YFSETQ in the germline V gene. This CDR3 region has 14 residues. This CDR3 reads CASSLGAPTYEQYF. CDR3 DNA: TGCGCCAGCAGCCTGGGGGCCCCGACCTACGAGCAGTACTTC.

This clonotype was detected a few times. This sequence joins TRBV12-3 or TRBV12-4 and TRBJ2-7; D not certain. This CDR3 is 13 amino acids long. The ends were cut back, 2 bases at V and 7 bases at J, with 12 bases in the middle. CDR3 amino acids: CASSLTIVGEQYV. In nucleotides, the CDR3 is TGTGCCAGCAGTTTAACTATAGTGGGGGAGCAGTACGTC.

This clonotype has only a few counts. The chain has TRBV6-5 and TRBJ2-3; 7 positions agree with TRBD2. The CDR3 is 14 residues long. CDR1 is MNHEY and CDR2 is SVGAGI in the germline V gene. Losses at the gene ends were 7 bases for V and 0 bases for J; bases not matched to a gene: 4. The CDR3 reads CASTGGTSTDTQYF. As DNA, the CDR3 is TGTGCCAGCACCGGGGGGACTAGCACAGATACGCAGTATTTT.

The V and J genes are TRBV6-2 or TRBV6-3 and TRBJ2-7; 9 bases map to TRBD1. Looked up from germline, CDR1 is MNHEY and CDR2 is SVGEGT. The CDR3 is made up of 16 amino acids. Trimming cost V 2 bases and J 1 base; bases outside gene matches: 6. CDR3 sequence (DNA): TGTGCCAGCAGTTACCCCCCGGGGACAGGGTCCTACGAGCAGTACGTC. Residues: CASSYPPGTGSYEQYV.

The table lists this clonotype with many counts. The rearrangement uses TRBV29-1 and TRBJ1-1; no definite D call. CDR1 is SQVTM and CDR2 is ANQGSEA in the germline V gene. The V end lost 5 bases, the J end lost 1 base, and 11 bases lay between the germline ends. This CDR3 has 13 residues. DNA for the CDR3: TGCAGCGTTCGACCTACCTCGAACACTGAAGCTTTCTTT. It specifies CSVRPTSNTEAFF.

This clonotype occurred a few times. The rearrangement links TRBV28 to TRBJ1-1; D is ambiguous. The CDR3 covers 13 residues. Trimming removed 4 bases from V and 0 bases from J, with 6 bases in between. Germline values: CDR1 MDHEN, CDR2 SYDVKM. Here the CDR3 DNA reads TGTGCCAGCAGTTACAGAATGAACACTGAAGCTTTCTTT. Protein product: CASSYRMNTEAFF. Combining the CDR3 with reference TRBV28 and TRBJ1-1 gives the whole variable domain DVKVTQSSRYLVKRTGEKVFLECVQDMDHENMFWYRQDPGLGLRLIYFSYDVKMKEKGDIPEGYSVSREKKERFSLILESASTNQTSMYLCASSYRMNTEAFFGQGTRLTVV.

The gene calls are TRBV3-1 and TRBJ2-2; D uncertain. V was cut by 10 bases and J by 2 bases, with 8 bases left in between. This CDR3 comprises 12 residues. The germline V gene has CDR1 LGHDT and CDR2 YNNKEL (reference sequence). The CDR3 DNA is TGTGCCACCGGACCAAACACCGGGGAGCTGTTTTTT. Encoded protein: CATGPNTGELFF. Complete variable domain (other parts from reference TRBV3-1 and TRBJ2-2): DTAVSQTPKYLVTQMGNDKSIKCEQNLGHDTMYWYKQDSKKFLKIMFSYNNKELIINETVPNRFSPKSPDKAHLNLHINSLELGDSAVYFCATGPNTGELFFGEGSRLTVL.

This clonotype has more than one count but fewer than ten. This chain links TRBV20-1 with TRBJ2-1; D tentatively fits TRBD1 or TRBD2 (5 bases each). V lost 5 bases and J 9 bases, leaving 17 bases between the germline ends. The CDR3 covers 13 residues. From germline, CDR1 is DFQATT and CDR2 SNEGSKA (reference sequence). The CDR3 here is CSAQGPSIGEQFF. The CDR3 DNA reads as TGCAGTGCTCAGGGACCAAGCATCGGTGAGCAGTTCTTC.

The chain has TRBV7-9 and TRBJ1-3, with a tentative D call TRBD1 (5 bases). Trimming removed 2 bases at V and 2 bases at J, with 16 bases between. CDR3 length equals 17 residues. The germline V gene encodes CDR1 SEHNR and CDR2 FQNEAQ (reference sequence). The CDR3 reads CASSLSGRQNTGNTIYF. CDR3 DNA: TGTGCCAGCAGCTTAAGCGGGAGACAGAATACTGGAAACACCATATATTTT.

In this sample, this clonotype turned up many times. The chain combines TRBV4-1 with TRBJ1-6; no reliable D call. V was shortened by 4 bases and J by 5 bases, with 12 bases between the two germline ends. The CDR3 length is 15 residues. Germline CDR1 MGHRA, CDR2 YSYEKL. The CDR3 DNA reads TGCGCCAGCAGCCCTCCGACCCTAGATAATTCACCCCTCCACTTT. This sequence encodes CASSPPTLDNSPLHF.

The chain links TRBV10-3 to TRBJ1-3, with unresolved D. The CDR3 totals 14 residues. V was pared by 6 bases and J by 0 bases, with 9 bases between. CDR1 and CDR2 from the germline V gene are ENHRY and SYGVKD. Here the CDR3 reads CAIRPGASGNTIYF. In DNA form, the CDR3 reads TGTGCCATCAGACCCGGAGCCTCTGGAAACACCATATATTTT.

In this sample, this clonotype turned up many times. The rearrangement uses TRBV5-4 and TRBJ2-3, with unresolved D. Germline values: CDR1 SGHNT, CDR2 YYREEE (reference sequence). V lost 2 bases and J lost 3, with 4 bases in between. The CDR3 extends over 12 amino acids. In DNA form, the CDR3 reads TGTGCCAGCAGCTTTACGACAGATACGCAGTATTTT. Protein: CASSFTTDTQYF.

This clonotype showed up just a few times. The DNA for the CDR3 is TGTGCCAGCAGCTTAAGATCGGATAATGAAAAACTGTTTTTT. This translates into CASSLRSDNEKLFF. The V gene is TRBV5-4, the J gene TRBJ1-4; D gene unclear. The CDR3 is made up of 14 amino acids. The germline CDR1 and CDR2 sequences are SGHNT and YYREEE (reference sequence). Trimming removed 2 bases from V and 4 bases from J, with 9 bases in between. Full variable domain (remainder filled in from reference TRBV5-4 and TRBJ1-4): ETGVTQSPTHLIKTRGQQVTLRCSSQSGHNTVSWYQQALGQGPQFIFQYYREEENGRGNFPPRFSGLQFPNYSSELNVNALELDDSALYLCASSLRSDNEKLFFGSGTQLSVL.

CDR3 sequence: CASSLASSGRALYNEQFF. The CDR3 nucleotides are TGTGCCAGCAGCTTGGCCTCTAGCGGGAGGGCGTTATACAATGAGCAGTTCTTC. This sequence joins TRBV5-4 and TRBJ2-1; 12 bases match TRBD2. The CDR3 consists of 18 residues. The V segment lost 0 bases and the J segment 4 bases; nucleotides outside the gene matches: 8. Germline V lookup: CDR1 SGHNT, CDR2 YYREEE (reference sequence).

This clonotype was seen repeatedly, ten times or more. CDR3 DNA: TGCAGTGCTGGGGGTAGCGGGCTAAGCACAGATACGCAGTATTTT. It specifies CSAGGSGLSTDTQYF. The rearrangement joins TRBV20-1 to TRBJ2-3; 7 bases are shared with TRBD2. Germline CDR1 and CDR2: DFQATT and SNEGSKA (reference sequence). J was trimmed by 0 bases and V by 5 bases; bases with no gene match: 8. The CDR3 has 15 residues.